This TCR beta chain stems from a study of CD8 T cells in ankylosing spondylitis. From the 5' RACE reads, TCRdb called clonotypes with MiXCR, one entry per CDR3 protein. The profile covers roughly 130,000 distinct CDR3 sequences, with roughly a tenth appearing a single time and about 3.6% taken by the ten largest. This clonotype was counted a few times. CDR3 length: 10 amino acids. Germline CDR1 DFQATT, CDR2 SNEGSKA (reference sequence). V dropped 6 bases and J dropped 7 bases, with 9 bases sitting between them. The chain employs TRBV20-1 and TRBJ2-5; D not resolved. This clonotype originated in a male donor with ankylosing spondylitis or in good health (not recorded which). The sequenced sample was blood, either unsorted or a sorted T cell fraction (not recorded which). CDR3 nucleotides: TGCAGTGCCGGGCGGTTGACCCAGTACTTC. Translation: CSAGRLTQYF.